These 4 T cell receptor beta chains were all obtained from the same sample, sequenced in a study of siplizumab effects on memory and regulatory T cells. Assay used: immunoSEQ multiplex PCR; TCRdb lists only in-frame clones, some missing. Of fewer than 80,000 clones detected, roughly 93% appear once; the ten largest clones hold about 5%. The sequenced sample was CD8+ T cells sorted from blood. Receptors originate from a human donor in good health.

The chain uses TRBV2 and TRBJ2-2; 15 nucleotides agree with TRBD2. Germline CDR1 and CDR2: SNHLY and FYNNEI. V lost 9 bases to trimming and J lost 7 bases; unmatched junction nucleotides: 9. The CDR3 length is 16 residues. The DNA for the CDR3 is TGTGCCAGACAGGGACTAGCGGGGGGTCCCCTCGGGGAGCTGTTTTTT. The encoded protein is CARQGLAGGPLGELFF.

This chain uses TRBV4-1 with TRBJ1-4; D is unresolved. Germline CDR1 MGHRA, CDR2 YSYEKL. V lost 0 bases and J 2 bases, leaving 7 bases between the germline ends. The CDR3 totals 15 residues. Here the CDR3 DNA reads TGCGCCAGCAGCCAAGATTGGGGTACTAATGAAAAACTGTTTTTT. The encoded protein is CASSQDWGTNEKLFF.

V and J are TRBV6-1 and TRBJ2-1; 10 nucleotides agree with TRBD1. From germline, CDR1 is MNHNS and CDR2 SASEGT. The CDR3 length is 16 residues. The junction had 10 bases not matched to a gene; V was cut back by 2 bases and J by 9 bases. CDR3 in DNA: TGTGCCAGCAGTGAACACCATGGGACAGGGGAAACTGAGCAGTTCTTC. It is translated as CASSEHHGTGETEQFF.

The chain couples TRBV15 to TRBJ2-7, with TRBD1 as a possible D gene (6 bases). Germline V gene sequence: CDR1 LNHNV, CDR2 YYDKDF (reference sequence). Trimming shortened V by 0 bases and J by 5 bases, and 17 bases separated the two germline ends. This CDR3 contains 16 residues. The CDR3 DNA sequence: TGTGCCACCAGCAGAGATCGGGTAGACAGGTCAGACGAGCAGTACTTC. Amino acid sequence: CATSRDRVDRSDEQYF.